These T cell receptor beta chains were read from a single sample in a study of T cell responses to AZD1222 COVID-19 vaccine. Repertoires were generated with immunoSEQ multiplex PCR, while TCRdb's copy carries only in-frame clones and drops some. Of roughly 70,000 clones detected, roughly 89% appear once; the ten largest clones hold about 2.7%. The starting material was peripheral blood, obtained on day 0 of AZD1222 vaccination. All receptors come from an adult in good health. The conserved cysteine and the conserved F or W are not part of the CDR3 here. D genes are given only for firm matches.

cdr3_length v_call d_call cdr3_aa
12 TRBV2 NA ASSDFEQNTEAF
11 TRBV29-1 NA SVGSDKNTEAF
16 TRBV9 TRBD1 ASSVGRGGQAYVETQY
13 TRBV28 NA ASRNGYGSNQPQH
13 TRBV19 NA ASSQIGTAGDEQY
14 TRBV29-1 TRBD2 SVEGGREGSTDTQY
13 TRBV4-2 NA ASSRGDANTGELF
14 TRBV4-1 NA ASSSLGLADTGELF
12 TRBV28 NA ATGAPGEWEKLF
14 TRBV29-1 NA SVEGREALGNYGYT
14 TRBV5-8 TRBD2 ASSPGTSGRRYEQY
15 TRBV11-2 NA ASSYLSPRRMNTEAF
11 TRBV20-1 NA SASAPGEETQY
11 TRBV18 NA ASSPKGSGELF
13 TRBV30 TRBD1 AWSDYTDRNYGYT
12 TRBV25-1 NA ASSENSGSGELF
16 TRBV5-8 TRBD1 ASSLVLRQGGYNSPLH
12 TRBV19 NA ASSRPDSFYEQY
14 TRBV5-4 NA ASSFFLGGATDTQY
10 TRBV28 NA ASSFTFYEQY